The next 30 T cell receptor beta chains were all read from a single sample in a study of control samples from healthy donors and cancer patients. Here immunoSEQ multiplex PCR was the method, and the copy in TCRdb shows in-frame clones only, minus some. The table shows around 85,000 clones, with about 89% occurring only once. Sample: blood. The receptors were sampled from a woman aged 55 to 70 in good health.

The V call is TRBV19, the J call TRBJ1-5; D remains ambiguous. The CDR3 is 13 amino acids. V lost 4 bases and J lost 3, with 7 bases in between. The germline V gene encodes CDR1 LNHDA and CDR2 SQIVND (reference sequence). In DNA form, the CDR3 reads TGTGCCAGTAGTACCTTGGACAATCAGCCCCAGCATTTT. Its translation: CASSTLDNQPQHF.

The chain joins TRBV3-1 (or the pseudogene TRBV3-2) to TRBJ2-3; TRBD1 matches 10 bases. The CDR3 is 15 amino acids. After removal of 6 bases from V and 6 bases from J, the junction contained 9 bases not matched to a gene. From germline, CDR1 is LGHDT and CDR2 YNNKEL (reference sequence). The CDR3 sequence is CASRRGQGGVDTQYF. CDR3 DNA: TGTGCCAGCAGAAGAGGACAGGGGGGCGTGGATACGCAGTATTTT.

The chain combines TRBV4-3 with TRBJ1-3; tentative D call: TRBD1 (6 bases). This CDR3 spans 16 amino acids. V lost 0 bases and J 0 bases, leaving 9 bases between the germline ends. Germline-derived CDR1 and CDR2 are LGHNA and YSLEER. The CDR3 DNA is TGCGCCAGCAGCCAAGAAGGGGGAATCTCTGGAAACACCATATATTTT. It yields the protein CASSQEGGISGNTIYF.

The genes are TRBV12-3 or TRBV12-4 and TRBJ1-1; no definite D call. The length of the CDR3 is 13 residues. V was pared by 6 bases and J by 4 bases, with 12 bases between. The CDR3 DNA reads TGTGCCAGCAGCGAATTTTCGGGCACTGAAGCTTTCTTT. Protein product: CASSEFSGTEAFF.

The CDR3: CASSIDHVRGREAFF. The CDR3 coding sequence is TGTGCCAGTAGTATAGATCACGTGAGAGGGCGGGAAGCTTTCTTT. The rearrangement links TRBV19 to TRBJ1-1; D gene unclear. The CDR3 loop spans 15 amino acids. From germline, CDR1 is LNHDA and CDR2 SQIVND (reference sequence). Trimming left V 0 bases short and J 8 bases short, with 16 bases between.

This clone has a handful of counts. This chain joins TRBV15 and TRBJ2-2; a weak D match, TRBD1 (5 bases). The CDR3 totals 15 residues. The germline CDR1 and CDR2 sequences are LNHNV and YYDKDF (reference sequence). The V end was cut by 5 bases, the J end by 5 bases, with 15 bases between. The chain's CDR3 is CATSPEGEGTGELFF. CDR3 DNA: TGTGCCACCAGCCCCGAAGGGGAAGGGACCGGGGAGCTGTTTTTT.

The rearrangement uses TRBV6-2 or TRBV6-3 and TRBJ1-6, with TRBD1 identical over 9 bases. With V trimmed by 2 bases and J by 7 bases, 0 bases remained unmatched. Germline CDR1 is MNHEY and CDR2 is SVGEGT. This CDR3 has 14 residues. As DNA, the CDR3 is TGTGCCAGCAGTTACGGGACAGGGAATTCACCCCTCCACTTT. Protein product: CASSYGTGNSPLHF.

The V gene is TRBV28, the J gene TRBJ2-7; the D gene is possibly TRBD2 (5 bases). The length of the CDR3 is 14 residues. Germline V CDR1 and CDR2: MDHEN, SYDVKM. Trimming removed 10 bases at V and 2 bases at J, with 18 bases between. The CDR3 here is CATWTGNRAYEQYF. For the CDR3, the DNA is TGTGCCACTTGGACGGGGAATAGGGCCTACGAGCAGTACTTC.

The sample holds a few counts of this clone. The chain's CDR3 is CASSYLGGVIGKAFF. The CDR3 DNA reads as TGTGCCAGCAGTTACTTGGGGGGCGTAATCGGGAAAGCTTTCTTT. The chain combines TRBV6-5 with TRBJ1-1; weak D call: TRBD1 (6 bases). The CDR3 is made up of 15 amino acids. Trimming cost V 1 base and J 9 bases, with 18 bases left between them. Germline V gene lookup returns CDR1 MNHEY and CDR2 SVGAGI.

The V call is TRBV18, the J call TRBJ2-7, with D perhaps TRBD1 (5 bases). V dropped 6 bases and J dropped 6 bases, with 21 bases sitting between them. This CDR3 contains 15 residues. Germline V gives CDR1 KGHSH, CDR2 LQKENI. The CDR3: CASSPSRATEGEQYF. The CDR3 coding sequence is TGTGCCAGCTCCCCGTCTAGAGCGACAGAAGGCGAGCAGTACTTC.

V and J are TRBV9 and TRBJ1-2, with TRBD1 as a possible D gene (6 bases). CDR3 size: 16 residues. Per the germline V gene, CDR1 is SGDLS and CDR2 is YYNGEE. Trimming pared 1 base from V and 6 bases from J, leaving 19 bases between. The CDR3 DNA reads TGTGCCAGCAGCGTAAGCAACACCGGGACAAGGGATGGCTACACCTTC. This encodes CASSVSNTGTRDGYTF. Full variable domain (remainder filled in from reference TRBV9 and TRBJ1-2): DSGVTQTPKHLITATGQRVTLRCSPRSGDLSVYWYQQSLDQGLQFLIQYYNGEERAKGNILERFSAQQFPDLHSELNLSSLELGDSALYFCASSVSNTGTRDGYTFGSGTRLTVV.

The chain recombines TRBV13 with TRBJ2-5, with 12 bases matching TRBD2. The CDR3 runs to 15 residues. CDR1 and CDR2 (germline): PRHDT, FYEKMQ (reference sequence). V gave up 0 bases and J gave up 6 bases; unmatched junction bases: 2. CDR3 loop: CASSLGLAGGQTQYF. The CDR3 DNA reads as TGTGCCAGCAGCTTAGGACTAGCGGGGGGTCAGACCCAGTACTTC.

The chain's CDR3 is CASSYLLAGYNEQFF. CDR3 sequence (DNA): TGTGCCAGCAGTTACCTCCTAGCGGGGTATAATGAGCAGTTCTTC. The J gene is TRBJ2-1, the V gene TRBV6-5; 9 bases agree with TRBD2. The CDR3 extends over 15 amino acids. CDR1 and CDR2 (germline): MNHEY, SVGAGI. V shed 2 bases, J shed 7 bases, and the junction held 6 bases outside the gene matches.

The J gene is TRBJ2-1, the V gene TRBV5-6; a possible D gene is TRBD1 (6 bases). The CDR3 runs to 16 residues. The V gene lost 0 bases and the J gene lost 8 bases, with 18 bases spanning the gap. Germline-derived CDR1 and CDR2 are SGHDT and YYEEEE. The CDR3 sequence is CASSLVGGQGIDEQFF. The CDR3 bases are TGTGCCAGCAGCTTGGTTGGGGGCCAAGGCATAGATGAGCAGTTCTTC.

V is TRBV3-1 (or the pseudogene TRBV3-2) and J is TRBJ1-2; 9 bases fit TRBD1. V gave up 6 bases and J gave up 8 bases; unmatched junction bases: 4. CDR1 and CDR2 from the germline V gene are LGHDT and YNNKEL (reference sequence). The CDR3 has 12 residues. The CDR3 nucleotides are TGTGCCAGCAGGATCACAGGGGGCGGCTACACCTTC. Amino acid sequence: CASRITGGGYTF.

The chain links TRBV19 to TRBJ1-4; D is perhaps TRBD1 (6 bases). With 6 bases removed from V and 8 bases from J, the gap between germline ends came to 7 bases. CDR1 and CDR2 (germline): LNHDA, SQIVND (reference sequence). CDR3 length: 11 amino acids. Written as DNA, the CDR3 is TGTGCCAGTAGAGGGGGGGAAAAACTGTTTTTT. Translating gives CASRGGEKLFF.

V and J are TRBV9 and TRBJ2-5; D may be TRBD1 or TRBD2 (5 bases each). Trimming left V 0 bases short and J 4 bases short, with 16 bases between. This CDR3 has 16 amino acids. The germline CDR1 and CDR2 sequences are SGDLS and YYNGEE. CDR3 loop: CASSVAGFGALETQYF. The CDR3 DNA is TGTGCCAGCAGCGTAGCGGGGTTCGGGGCTTTAGAGACCCAGTACTTC.

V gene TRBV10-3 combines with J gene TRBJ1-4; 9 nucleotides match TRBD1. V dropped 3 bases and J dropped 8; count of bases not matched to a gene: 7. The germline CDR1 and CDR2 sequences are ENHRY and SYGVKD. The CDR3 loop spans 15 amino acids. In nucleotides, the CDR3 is TGTGCCATCAGTGACCGGGACAGGGTATGGGAAAAACTGTTTTTT. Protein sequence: CAISDRDRVWEKLFF.

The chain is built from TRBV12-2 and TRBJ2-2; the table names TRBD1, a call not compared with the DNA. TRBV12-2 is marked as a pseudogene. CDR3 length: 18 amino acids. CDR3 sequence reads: CASRLALQGQLNTGELFF. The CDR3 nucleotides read TGTGCAAGTCGCTTAGCCCTTCAGGGTCAGTTGAACACCGGGGAGCTGTTTTTT.

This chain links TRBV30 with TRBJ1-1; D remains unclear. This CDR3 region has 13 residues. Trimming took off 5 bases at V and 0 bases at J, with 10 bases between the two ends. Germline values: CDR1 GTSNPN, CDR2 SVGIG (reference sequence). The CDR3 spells CAWAFSVNTEAFF. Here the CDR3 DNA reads TGTGCCTGGGCGTTCTCGGTGAACACTGAAGCTTTCTTT.

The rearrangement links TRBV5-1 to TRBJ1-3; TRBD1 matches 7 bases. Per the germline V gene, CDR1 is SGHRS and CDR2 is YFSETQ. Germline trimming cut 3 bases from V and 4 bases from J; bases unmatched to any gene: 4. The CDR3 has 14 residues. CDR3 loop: CASSSRDSGNTIYF. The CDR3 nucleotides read TGCGCCAGCAGCTCGCGGGACAGCGGAAACACCATATATTTT.

The CDR3 loop is CASSLKGQGNSPLHF. DNA of the CDR3: TGTGCCAGCAGCTTAAAGGGACAGGGGAATTCACCCCTCCACTTT. The chain links TRBV7-3 to TRBJ1-6; 10 positions match TRBD1. The germline V gene encodes CDR1 SGHTA and CDR2 FQGTGA. The V gene end was trimmed by 1 base and the J gene end by 7 bases; junction bases not matched to a gene: 1. This CDR3 has 15 amino acids.

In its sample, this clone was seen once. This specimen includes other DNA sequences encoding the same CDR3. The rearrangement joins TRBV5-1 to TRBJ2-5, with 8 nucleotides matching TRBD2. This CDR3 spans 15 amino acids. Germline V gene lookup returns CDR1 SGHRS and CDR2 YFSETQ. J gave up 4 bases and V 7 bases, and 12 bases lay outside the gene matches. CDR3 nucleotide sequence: TGCGCCAGCGGTCGGTCGGGGGGGCCTGGAGAGACCCAGTACTTC. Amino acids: CASGRSGGPGETQYF.

The CDR3 coding sequence is TGCAGCGTAGATGACAGGGGTAATCAGCCCCAGCATTTT. Amino acids: CSVDDRGNQPQHF. The chain uses TRBV29-1 and TRBJ1-5; TRBD1 agrees at 8 bases. Losses at the gene ends were 6 bases for V and 4 bases for J; bases not matched to a gene: 5. The germline V gene has CDR1 SQVTM and CDR2 ANQGSEA. The CDR3 has 13 amino acids. Supplemented by reference TRBV29-1 and TRBJ1-5, the full variable domain reads SAVISQKPSRDICQRGTSLTIQCQVDSQVTMMFWYRQQPGQSLTLIATANQGSEATYESGFVIDKFPISRPNLTFSTLTVSNMSPEDSSIYLCSVDDRGNQPQHFGDGTRLSIL.

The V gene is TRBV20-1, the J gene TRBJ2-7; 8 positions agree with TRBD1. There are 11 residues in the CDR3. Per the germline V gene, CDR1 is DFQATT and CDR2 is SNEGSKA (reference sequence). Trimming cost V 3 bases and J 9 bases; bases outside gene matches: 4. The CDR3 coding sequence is TGCAGTGCTAGTGGGGGGACAGGGCAGTACTTC. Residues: CSASGGTGQYF.

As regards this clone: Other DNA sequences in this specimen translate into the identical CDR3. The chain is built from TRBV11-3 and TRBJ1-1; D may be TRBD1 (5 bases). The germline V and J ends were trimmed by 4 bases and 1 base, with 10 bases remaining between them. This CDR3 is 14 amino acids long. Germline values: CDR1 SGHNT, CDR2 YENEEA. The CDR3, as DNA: TGTGCCAGCAGCTCCCAGGGAGGGAACACTGAAGCTTTCTTT. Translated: CASSSQGGNTEAFF.

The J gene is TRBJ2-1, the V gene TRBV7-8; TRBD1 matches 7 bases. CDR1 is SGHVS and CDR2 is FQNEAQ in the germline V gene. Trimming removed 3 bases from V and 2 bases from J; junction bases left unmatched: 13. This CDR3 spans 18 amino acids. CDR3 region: CASSFFGTGTATYNEQFF. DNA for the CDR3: TGTGCCAGCAGCTTTTTTGGGACCGGGACAGCCACCTACAATGAGCAGTTCTTC. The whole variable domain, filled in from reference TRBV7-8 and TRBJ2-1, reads GAGVSQSPRYKVAKRGQDVALRCDPISGHVSLFWYQQALGQGPEFLTYFQNEAQLDKSGLPSDRFFAERPEGSVSTLKIQRTQQEDSAVYLCASSFFGTGTATYNEQFFGPGTRLTVL.

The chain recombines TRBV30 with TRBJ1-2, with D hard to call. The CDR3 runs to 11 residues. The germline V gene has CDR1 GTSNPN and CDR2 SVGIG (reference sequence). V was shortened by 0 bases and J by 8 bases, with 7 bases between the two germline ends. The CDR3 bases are TGTGCCTGGAGTGTAACAGCCGGCTACACCTTC. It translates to CAWSVTAGYTF.

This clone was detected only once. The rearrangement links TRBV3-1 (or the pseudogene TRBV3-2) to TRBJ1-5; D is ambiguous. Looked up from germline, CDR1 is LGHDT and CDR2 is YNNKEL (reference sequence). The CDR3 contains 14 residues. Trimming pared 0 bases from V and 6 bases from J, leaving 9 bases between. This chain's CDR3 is CASSQDHHGQPQHF. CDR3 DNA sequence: TGTGCCAGCAGCCAAGATCACCATGGTCAGCCCCAGCATTTT.

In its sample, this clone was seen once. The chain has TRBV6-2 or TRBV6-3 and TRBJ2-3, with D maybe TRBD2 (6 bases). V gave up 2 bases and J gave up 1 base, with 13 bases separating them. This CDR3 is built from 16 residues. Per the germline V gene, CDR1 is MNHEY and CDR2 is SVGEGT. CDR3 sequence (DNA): TGTGCCAGCAGTTACGGTCTTCGCGGGGGCACAGATACGCAGTATTTT. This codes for CASSYGLRGGTDTQYF.